The 3 T cell receptor beta chains below all came from one sample that was sequenced in a study of T-cell memory formation after mild COVID-19. TCRdb called the 5' RACE reads again in MiXCR, with one record for every CDR3 protein. This sample has a few hundred thousand distinct CDR3 sequences, with 24% found just once. The material sequenced was PBMCs or a T cell subset sorted from them (not recorded which). These receptors all come from an adult woman who had mild COVID-19 (a few samples of this study predate the infection). Cell type and time point are not known.

This chain joins TRBV7-2 and TRBJ2-5, with TRBD2 identical over 7 bases. Unmatched junction bases numbered 9, after V lost 10 bases and J lost 1 base. Germline V gene lookup returns CDR1 SGHTA and CDR2 FQGNSA. The CDR3 extends over 14 amino acids. Here the CDR3 DNA reads TGTGCCACAAGATTTGGGGGGGGCCAAGAGACCCAGTACTTC. Amino acid sequence: CATRFGGGQETQYF. The whole variable domain, remainder taken from reference TRBV7-2 and TRBJ2-5, is GAGVSQSPSNKVTEKGKDVELRCDPISGHTALYWYRQSLGQGLEFLIYFQGNSAPDKSGLPSDRFSAERTGGSVSTLTIQRTQQEDSAVYLCATRFGGGQETQYFGPGTRLLVL.

V is TRBV6-6 and J is TRBJ1-4; D is perhaps TRBD1 (5 bases). CDR3 length: 18 amino acids. Germline V gives CDR1 MNHNY, CDR2 SVGAGI (reference sequence). The ends were cut back, 3 bases at V and 0 bases at J, with 17 bases in the middle. The CDR3 region is CASSYDPTVDTTNEKLFF. DNA of the CDR3: TGTGCCAGCAGTTATGACCCGACAGTAGACACAACTAATGAAAAACTGTTTTTT.

The rearrangement joins TRBV12-3 or TRBV12-4 to TRBJ2-7; D is unclear. The V end lost 6 bases, the J end lost 4 bases, and 7 bases lay between the germline ends. The CDR3 is 11 residues long. CDR3 nucleotide sequence: TGTGCCAGCAGGGTAGGGTACGAGCAGTACTTC. Protein product: CASRVGYEQYF.